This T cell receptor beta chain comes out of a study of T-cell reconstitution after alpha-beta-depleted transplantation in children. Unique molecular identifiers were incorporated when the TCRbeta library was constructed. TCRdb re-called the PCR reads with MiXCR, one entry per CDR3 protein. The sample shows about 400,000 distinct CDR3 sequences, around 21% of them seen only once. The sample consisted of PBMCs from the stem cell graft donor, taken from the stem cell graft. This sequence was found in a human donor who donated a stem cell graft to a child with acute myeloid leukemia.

CDR3 region: CASSSTGQGYEQYF. CDR3 nucleotide sequence: TGTGCCAGCAGTTCAACTGGACAGGGCTACGAGCAGTACTTC. The chain links TRBV28 to TRBJ2-7, with 8 nucleotides matching TRBD1. This CDR3 contains 14 residues. Trimming cost V 4 bases and J 3 bases; bases outside gene matches: 5. Germline values: CDR1 MDHEN, CDR2 SYDVKM.